Below are 20 T cell receptor beta chains sequenced from a single sample in a study of spatial heterogeneity in lung cancer. Regarding time point: sample taken at primary tumor resection. In each case, whole RNA from tumor, nontumor lung or frozen PBMC was sequenced unsorted. TCRdb reprocessed the 5' RACE reads with MiXCR, giving one entry per CDR3 protein. The table has 45,000 to 55,000 distinct CDR3 sequences, under 6% seen once; the top ten hold 11%. The input for sequencing was PBMCs, taken at surgery. These receptors originate from a male donor with early-stage non-small cell lung cancer.

This clonotype was recorded at least ten times. The gene calls are TRBV7-2 and TRBJ2-1; possibly TRBD1 or TRBD2 for D (5 bases each). CDR1 SGHTA and CDR2 FQGNSA come from the germline V gene. This CDR3 is built from 14 residues. V dropped 9 bases and J dropped 3 bases, with 15 bases sitting between them. The CDR3 region has the DNA TGTGCCAGTCGCCGGGACCGAGACTACAATGAGCAGTTCTTC. Translated, it gives CASRRDRDYNEQFF.

V usage is TRBV10-2 and J usage is TRBJ2-3; D is unresolved. V was cut by 5 bases and J by 1 base, with 10 bases left in between. The CDR3 loop spans 14 amino acids. Germline lookup yields CDR1 WSHSY and CDR2 SAAADI. CDR3 DNA: TGCGCCAGCAGTCGTAGGACGGGCACAGATACGCAGTATTTT. Amino acids: CASSRRTGTDTQYF.

This clonotype was observed a few times. This chain uses TRBV3-1 with TRBJ2-1; D may be TRBD2 (5 bases). V was trimmed by 0 bases and J by 3 bases, leaving 9 bases between them. Looked up from germline, CDR1 is LGHDT and CDR2 is YNNKEL (reference sequence). The CDR3 contains 15 residues. CDR3 sequence reads: CASSQETGYYNEQFF. As DNA, the CDR3 is TGTGCCAGCAGCCAAGAAACGGGATACTACAATGAGCAGTTCTTC.

There are many counts of this clonotype. The CDR3 spells CASSLSQSSPGRTAGELFF. CDR3 DNA sequence: TGCGCCAGCAGCCTCTCCCAATCCTCACCGGGACGGACCGCCGGGGAGCTGTTTTTT. The chain is built from TRBV4-3 and TRBJ2-2; D tentatively reads TRBD1 or TRBD2 (5 bases each). Germline CDR1 is LGHNA and CDR2 is YSLEER. Trimming took 4 bases from V and 6 from J, leaving 27 bases between them. This CDR3 comprises 19 residues.

Ten or more counts support this clonotype. The gene calls are TRBV6-1 and TRBJ2-5; D tentatively reads TRBD1 or TRBD2 (6 bases each). The CDR3 totals 14 residues. Trimming cost V 5 bases and J 3 bases, with 13 bases left between them. CDR1 MNHNS and CDR2 SASEGT come from the germline V gene. Here the CDR3 DNA reads TGTGCCAGCAGTCCCAGAAGGGGGGAAGAGACCCAGTACTTC. It specifies CASSPRRGEETQYF.

This rearrangement joins TRBV10-3 to TRBJ2-7; TRBD2 might be the D (5 bases). This CDR3 contains 14 residues. V was shortened by 8 bases and J by 0 bases, with 14 bases between the two germline ends. Germline-derived CDR1 and CDR2 are ENHRY and SYGVKD. The CDR3 nucleotides read TGTGCCATCCGCACTAGGGAGAGCTCCTACGAGCAGTACTTC. This translates into CAIRTRESSYEQYF.

This clonotype was recorded many times. This rearrangement joins TRBV6-1 to TRBJ2-4; possible D gene TRBD1, 5 bases. The V and J ends lost 8 bases and 6 bases respectively, with 11 bases between them. This CDR3 comprises 12 residues. The germline CDR1 and CDR2 sequences are MNHNS and SASEGT. The CDR3 DNA reads as TGTGCCAGCCGAAGGGGCGGAAACATTCAGTACTTC. Protein sequence: CASRRGGNIQYF.

This clonotype was seen repeatedly, ten times or more. The genes are TRBV6-2 or TRBV6-3 and TRBJ2-1, with no clear D. CDR1 and CDR2 (germline): MNHEY, SVGEGT. The CDR3 has 14 residues. The V gene lost 8 bases and the J gene lost 6 bases, with 17 bases spanning the gap. CDR3 sequence: CASGPSHDSNEQFF. The CDR3 DNA reads TGTGCCAGCGGCCCCTCCCACGATTCCAATGAGCAGTTCTTC.

This clonotype was counted at least ten times. This chain joins TRBV5-4 and TRBJ1-1, with D uncertain. This CDR3 is 16 amino acids long. V was pared by 5 bases and J by 1 base, with 18 bases between. Germline V lookup: CDR1 SGHNT, CDR2 YYREEE (reference sequence). CDR3 coding DNA: TGTGCCAGCAGAAAAAGCGGGCAGCTCCCGAACACTGAAGCTTTCTTT. Translated, it gives CASRKSGQLPNTEAFF.

This clonotype was seen only a few times. The chain recombines TRBV11-2 with TRBJ2-5; weak D call: TRBD2 (6 bases). Trimming took 5 bases from V and 2 from J, leaving 15 bases between them. The length of the CDR3 is 15 residues. Germline lookup yields CDR1 SGHAT and CDR2 FQNNGV. CDR3: CASSPRDLNQETQYF. The CDR3 nucleotides are TGTGCCAGCAGCCCGCGGGACCTCAATCAAGAGACCCAGTACTTC.

This clonotype occurred many times. The chain joins TRBV6-5 to TRBJ2-3; TRBD2 might be the D (6 bases). The CDR3 has 16 amino acids. V lost 0 bases, J lost 0 bases, and 10 bases lay in between. Germline V gene sequence: CDR1 MNHEY, CDR2 SVGAGI. CDR3: CASSYSSGRSTDTQYF. CDR3 coding DNA: TGTGCCAGCAGTTACTCGAGTGGGAGGAGCACAGATACGCAGTATTTT.

This clonotype was observed many times. The chain joins TRBV27 to TRBJ1-1, with D perhaps matching TRBD1 (5 bases). The V end was cut by 1 base, the J end by 2 bases, with 14 bases between. Germline V gene data show CDR1 as MNHEY and CDR2 as SMNVEV (reference sequence). The CDR3 loop spans 16 amino acids. DNA for the CDR3: TGTGCCAGCAGTTTATTGTGGGGGAATATCAACACTGAAGCTTTCTTT. Translating it yields CASSLLWGNINTEAFF.

This clonotype was recorded many times. The V call is TRBV5-4, the J call TRBJ2-5, with 7 bases fitting TRBD1. Germline V gives CDR1 SGHNT, CDR2 YYREEE (reference sequence). The CDR3 has 15 residues. V shed 0 bases and J 2 bases; nucleotides not matched to a gene: 4. The CDR3 loop reads CASSLAYRGQETQYF. The CDR3 nucleotides read TGTGCCAGCAGCTTGGCTTACAGGGGACAAGAGACCCAGTACTTC.

The table lists this clonotype with a few counts. The V and J genes are TRBV25-1 and TRBJ1-5; D is uncertain. CDR1 and CDR2 from the germline V gene are MGHDK and SYGVNS. The CDR3 has 14 amino acids. Deletions cut 1 base from V and 4 bases from J, with 8 bases between. CDR3 sequence reads: CASSESEFNQPQHF. The CDR3 DNA reads TGTGCCAGCAGTGAATCCGAGTTTAATCAGCCCCAGCATTTT.

This clonotype was counted only a few times. This sequence joins TRBV25-1 and TRBJ2-5; a weak D match, TRBD1 (6 bases). The CDR3 runs to 15 residues. The V gene's germline CDR1 is MGHDK and CDR2 SYGVNS. V lost 10 bases to trimming and J lost 4 bases, with 22 bases between them. The chain's CDR3 is CATNDRRWVRETQYF. Here the CDR3 DNA reads TGTGCCACCAACGACAGGCGTTGGGTCCGAGAGACCCAGTACTTC.

In its sample, this clonotype was seen many times. V is TRBV9 and J is TRBJ1-4; weak D call: TRBD1 (6 bases). The V and J ends lost 4 bases and 5 bases respectively, with 15 bases between them. Germline V gives CDR1 SGDLS, CDR2 YYNGEE. The CDR3 covers 15 residues. DNA of the CDR3: TGTGCCAGCAGCCCACTCCTTGGACAGAATGAAAAACTGTTTTTT. This codes for CASSPLLGQNEKLFF. Full variable domain (remainder filled in from reference TRBV9 and TRBJ1-4): DSGVTQTPKHLITATGQRVTLRCSPRSGDLSVYWYQQSLDQGLQFLIQYYNGEERAKGNILERFSAQQFPDLHSELNLSSLELGDSALYFCASSPLLGQNEKLFFGSGTQLSVL.

The chain joins TRBV20-1 to TRBJ2-3, with 11 bases fitting TRBD2. The CDR3 covers 18 residues. CDR1 and CDR2 from the germline V gene are DFQATT and SNEGSKA (reference sequence). The trim removed 1 base at V and 3 bases at J, leaving 12 bases unmatched. The CDR3 DNA reads as TGCAGTGCTAGAGGGATAGCGGGAGGGGGTTCCGGGACAGATACGCAGTATTTT. Translating gives CSARGIAGGGSGTDTQYF.

Regarding this clonotype: Just one base apart from a much larger clone, this may be a read error. The rearrangement links TRBV12-3 or TRBV12-4 to TRBJ2-3, with 9 bases identical to TRBD2. Unmatched junction bases numbered 6, after V lost 5 bases and J lost 0 bases. The CDR3 is 16 amino acids. CDR3 DNA sequence: TGTGCCAGCAGTCGGCTGACTAGCGGAAGCACAGATACGCAGTATTTT. This gives the protein CASSRLTSGSTDTQYF.

The sample holds many counts of this clonotype. The J gene is TRBJ1-5, the V gene TRBV28, with D tentatively TRBD1 (6 bases). This CDR3 has 15 amino acids. CDR1 is MDHEN, CDR2 SYDVKM, per germline. Trimming left V 7 bases short and J 2 bases short, with 15 bases between. For the CDR3, the DNA is TGTGCCAGCACCGATTCAGGGGCCCGCAATCAGCCCCAGCATTTT. Translated: CASTDSGARNQPQHF.

In this sample, this clonotype turned up many times. The chain employs TRBV28 and TRBJ1-2; possibly TRBD1 for D (5 bases). CDR1 and CDR2 from the germline V gene are MDHEN and SYDVKM. V was trimmed by 6 bases and J by 1 base, leaving 9 bases between them. This CDR3 contains 13 residues. CDR3 sequence reads: CASSWGNNYGYTF. The CDR3 DNA reads TGTGCCAGCAGCTGGGGGAATAACTATGGCTACACCTTC.